This TCR beta chain comes out of a study of T cell changes during pregnancy in multiple sclerosis. Libraries were prepared by immunoSEQ multiplex PCR; TCRdb keeps only in-frame clonotypes and omits some of them. The sample holds 65,000 to 95,000 clones, approximately 90% seen once. The sample in question was peripheral blood, obtained before pregnancy. This receptor was obtained from a female donor with multiple sclerosis, enrolled in a pregnancy study.

CDR3 residues: CASSIDQSAQNYGYTF. CDR3 coding DNA: TGTGCCAGTAGTATAGATCAATCGGCACAGAACTATGGCTACACCTTC. V is TRBV19 and J is TRBJ1-2, with unresolved D. This CDR3 comprises 16 residues. Trimming removed 0 bases from V and 2 bases from J, with 13 bases in between. Germline CDR1 is LNHDA and CDR2 is SQIVND (reference sequence).